These 30 T cell receptor beta chains share one sample of origin, sequenced in a study of tumor and adjacent non-tumor tissue in lung cancer. A modified ARM-PCR protocol with three rounds of nested PCR amplified TCRbeta. TCRdb processed the multiplex PCR reads anew with MiXCR; each CDR3 protein has one entry. This table has over 100,000 distinct CDR3 sequences, 60% to 70% appearing once. No cell sorting was done before RNA was extracted from the tissue. The normal lung tissue was taken more than 3 cm from the tumor edge. Sequences were obtained from distant non-tumor lung tissue. These receptors were obtained from a man between 60 and 70 years old with non-small cell lung cancer.

The chain is built from TRBV29-1 and TRBJ2-1, with a tentative D call TRBD1 (5 bases). The V end lost 3 bases, the J end lost 2 bases, and 11 bases lay between the germline ends. The CDR3 loop spans 14 amino acids. Looked up from germline, CDR1 is SQVTM and CDR2 is ANQGSEA. The CDR3 reads CSVDSRVTYNEQFF. DNA of the CDR3: TGCAGCGTTGACAGCAGGGTGACCTACAATGAGCAGTTCTTC.

Details on this clonotype: This clone may be a read error of a much larger clone one base away. The chain combines TRBV20-1 with TRBJ2-7, with TRBD2 matching over 7 bases. V gave up 3 bases and J gave up 12 bases; unmatched junction bases: 17. Germline V gives CDR1 DFQATT, CDR2 SNEGSKA (reference sequence). CDR3 size: 14 residues. The CDR3 reads CSASRPGLLSLGYF. In DNA form, the CDR3 reads TGCAGTGCTAGTCGGCCGGGACTACTCTCGTTGGGGTACTTC.

On this clonotype itself: Mismatch with germline at one junction end may stem from a read error. The V and J genes are TRBV4-3 and TRBJ1-2, with a possible D match to TRBD1 (5 bases). The CDR3 covers 14 residues. Germline V gene sequence: CDR1 LGHNA, CDR2 YSLEER. The CDR3: CSSSQPRGSYGYTF. In nucleotides, the CDR3 is TGCTCCAGCAGCCAACCAAGGGGTAGTTATGGCTACACCTTC.

Comments on this clonotype: This may arise from a read error, as a much more abundant clone is one base away. The rearrangement joins TRBV20-1 to TRBJ2-3; D might be TRBD1 (5 bases). In germline, CDR1 is DFQATT, CDR2 SNEGSKA (reference sequence). This CDR3 is built from 13 residues. The CDR3 coding sequence is TGCAGTGCTAGAGATCTGACAGTAGATATGCAGTATTTT. Residues: CSARDLTVDMQYF.

The V gene is TRBV29-1, the J gene TRBJ2-2; 13 bases are shared with TRBD2. With 2 bases clipped from V and 7 bases from J, the junction kept 13 bases outside the gene matches. The length of the CDR3 is 18 residues. Germline V CDR1 and CDR2: SQVTM, ANQGSEA. The CDR3 protein is CSVERFGTSGIGGGELFF. The DNA for the CDR3 is TGCAGCGTTGAAAGGTTTGGGACTAGCGGGATTGGAGGCGGGGAGCTGTTTTTT.

This clonotype was counted ten times or more. The chain is built from TRBV28 and TRBJ2-7; 8 bases map to TRBD1. Germline V gene sequence: CDR1 MDHEN, CDR2 SYDVKM. V lost 5 bases, J lost 0 bases, and 6 bases stayed unmatched. This CDR3 has 15 residues. CDR3 bases: TGTGCCAGCAGTCCCCGGGACAGGAGCTCCTACGAGCAGTACTTC. As protein: CASSPRDRSSYEQYF. The entire variable domain, with the rest obtained from reference TRBV28 and TRBJ2-7, is as follows: DVKVTQSSRYLVKRTGEKVFLECVQDMDHENMFWYRQDPGLGLRLIYFSYDVKMKEKGDIPEGYSVSREKKERFSLILESASTNQTSMYLCASSPRDRSSYEQYFGPGTRLTVT.

This clonotype was observed once. J is TRBJ1-2 and V is TRBV28; D gene uncertain. Germline CDR1 reads MDHEN; CDR2 reads SYDVKM. The CDR3 totals 14 residues. V was pared by 5 bases and J by 9 bases, with 19 bases between. Written as DNA, the CDR3 is TGTGCCAGCAGTCTTGAAGCCGGGATTCGGAGCTACACCTTC. It specifies CASSLEAGIRSYTF.

Ten or more counts support this clonotype. The gene calls are TRBV6-6 and TRBJ2-7; weak D call: TRBD2 (5 bases). From germline, CDR1 is MNHNY and CDR2 SVGAGI (reference sequence). The CDR3 is 15 residues long. V was pared by 8 bases and J by 3 bases, with 20 bases between. DNA of the CDR3: TGTGCCAGCCATACCGGGCTAGCCTCACTCTACGAGCAGTACTTC. Its protein is CASHTGLASLYEQYF.

The V call is TRBV20-1, the J call TRBJ2-2; 12 positions agree with TRBD2. Germline CDR1 is DFQATT and CDR2 is SNEGSKA (reference sequence). Trimming at V came to 5 bases and at J to 7 bases, leaving 8 bases not matched to a gene. There are 15 residues in the CDR3. The CDR3 spells CSAAGLAGRNGELFF. The CDR3 DNA follows: TGCAGTGCTGCTGGACTAGCGGGAAGGAACGGGGAGCTGTTTTTT.

As regards this clonotype: The junction shows a germline mismatch at one end, possibly a read error. The chain carries TRBV14 and TRBJ1-2; TRBD1 is a possible D gene (5 bases). CDR3 length: 15 residues. Looked up from germline, CDR1 is SGHDN and CDR2 is FVKESK. The CDR3: CTSSQDSGGAIGYTF. CDR3 DNA: TGTACCAGCAGCCAAGATTCGGGAGGGGCAATTGGCTACACCTTC.

Many counts were recorded for this clonotype. The chain's CDR3 is CASSLGNEQFF. The CDR3 DNA follows: TGTGCCAGCAGTTTAGGCAATGAGCAGTTCTTC. This chain uses TRBV28 with TRBJ2-1; D call uncertain. The CDR3 has 11 amino acids. V dropped 2 bases and J dropped 6 bases, with 2 bases sitting between them. Germline V CDR1 and CDR2: MDHEN, SYDVKM.

This clonotype was seen repeatedly, ten times or more. The chain links TRBV28 to TRBJ2-1; no reliable D call. The CDR3 has 12 amino acids. Trimming cost V 2 bases and J 9 bases, with 8 bases left between them. From germline, CDR1 is MDHEN and CDR2 SYDVKM. In DNA form, the CDR3 reads TGTGCCAGCAGTTTAAGTGAGCTTGAGCAGTTCTTC. Translated: CASSLSELEQFF.

As to this clonotype: Its ends do not fully match the called genes, so a read error is possible. This rearrangement joins TRBV5-4 to TRBJ2-7; TRBD2 matches at 11 bases. Germline CDR1 reads SGHNT; CDR2 reads YYREEE (reference sequence). The CDR3 is 14 amino acids. The CDR3 reads CASSATSGSYGQYF. The CDR3 DNA reads as TGTGCCAGTAGCGCAACTAGCGGGAGCTACGGGCAGTACTTC.

On this clonotype: This may come from a read error, since a much larger clone is one base off. The chain is built from TRBV5-4 and TRBJ1-1; tentatively, D is TRBD1 (5 bases). CDR1 is SGHNT, CDR2 YYREEE, per germline (reference sequence). This CDR3 is built from 14 residues. CDR3 protein: CSSSLEGQNTEAFF. The DNA for the CDR3 is TGTTCCAGCAGCTTGGAGGGGCAGAACACTGAAGCTTTCTTT.

Notes on this clonotype: With a much larger clone just one base away, this may be a read error. The chain links TRBV20-1 to TRBJ1-2, with TRBD1 as a possible D gene (5 bases). Trimming shortened V by 5 bases and J by 8 bases, and 12 bases separated the two germline ends. CDR1 and CDR2 (germline): DFQATT, SNEGSKA (reference sequence). The CDR3 is made up of 11 amino acids. In nucleotides, the CDR3 is TGCAGTGCTCAACTAGGGGTGGGCTACACCTTC. It codes for CSAQLGVGYTF.

To note about this clonotype: The CDR3 end shows no conserved phenylalanine or tryptophan, and so a read error is likely. The chain has TRBV11-2 and TRBJ2-5, with TRBD1 matching 7 bases. V lost 9 bases and J lost 5; bases outside the gene matches: 15. CDR3 length equals 15 residues. The V gene's germline CDR1 is SGHAT and CDR2 FQNNGV. Here the CDR3 reads CASSPDRFGSETQYY. The DNA of the CDR3 is TGTGCCAGTAGCCCGGACAGGTTTGGCTCTGAGACCCAGTACTAC.

This clonotype has only a few counts. The rearrangement uses TRBV20-1 and TRBJ1-1; 8 bases are shared with TRBD1. The ends lost 5 bases at V and 1 base at J; junction bases unmatched: 6. The CDR3 extends over 14 amino acids. Looked up from germline, CDR1 is DFQATT and CDR2 is SNEGSKA (reference sequence). In nucleotides, the CDR3 is TGCAGTGCTCCAGGGGACAGGACGAACACTGAAGCTTTCTTT. Its protein product is CSAPGDRTNTEAFF.

Turning to this clonotype: Germline is not matched at one junction end, which may reflect a read error. This rearrangement joins TRBV6-5 to TRBJ1-2; a possible D gene is TRBD1 (5 bases). This CDR3 region has 16 residues. The germline gives CDR1 MNHEY, CDR2 SVGAGI. The CDR3 nucleotides read TGTGTCAGCAGAACCCGGGTCGACGGGGGGGAAAGTGGCTACACCTTC. Translated: CVSRTRVDGGESGYTF.

This clonotype has just a few counts. A read error may explain this, as a much larger clone is one base away. The gene calls are TRBV12-3 or TRBV12-4 and TRBJ1-3; D is possibly TRBD1 (6 bases). The CDR3 totals 13 residues. The DNA for the CDR3 is TGTGCCAGCAGATCCGGTTGGGGGGACACCACATATTTT. It codes for CASRSGWGDTTYF.

A remark on this clonotype: Sequence at one end of the junction differs from germline and may be a read error. The V and J genes are TRBV11-3 and TRBJ2-7, with D possibly matching TRBD2 (6 bases). CDR1 and CDR2 (germline): SGHNT, YENEEA. This CDR3 is 15 amino acids long. The CDR3 spells CASRRASRISHEQYF. CDR3 DNA: TGTGCCAGTAGGAGGGCTAGCAGGATCTCCCACGAGCAGTACTTC.

Of note for this clonotype: A read error is likely, as this CDR3 ends without the conserved phenylalanine or tryptophan. The chain couples TRBV12-3 or TRBV12-4 to TRBJ2-4, with D hard to call. This CDR3 has 12 residues. The V gene lost 7 bases and the J gene lost 9 bases, with 13 bases spanning the gap. DNA of the CDR3: TGTGCCAGCAAGGGCCCCCTAGGCATTCAGTACGTC. Amino acids: CASKGPLGIQYV.

Concerning this clonotype itself: Here the CDR3 omits its conserved ending phenylalanine or tryptophan, so a read error is the likely source. The DNA is left out, because the CDR3 cannot be placed on it with certainty; the CDR3 is given as TCRdb lists it. The chain carries TRBV14 and TRBJ1-1; the DNA was not compared with TRBD1, the D call given in the table. The CDR3 has 16 amino acids, counting both end residues. From germline, CDR1 is SGHDN and CDR2 FVKESK. The chain's CDR3 is CASESTADGGSTETLV.

This clonotype was counted a few times. The chain uses TRBV10-3 and TRBJ2-5; 7 positions match TRBD1. The V and J ends lost 6 bases and 3 bases, in that order; junction bases with no gene match: 7. Looked up from germline, CDR1 is ENHRY and CDR2 is SYGVKD. This CDR3 spans 14 amino acids. The DNA of the CDR3 is TGTGCCATCAGCCGACAGGGTGGGAAAGAGACCCAGTACTTC. It is translated as CAISRQGGKETQYF.

In regard to this clonotype: A junction boundary mismatches the germline segment, possibly from a read error. This sequence joins TRBV12-3 or TRBV12-4 and TRBJ2-5; 15 bases match TRBD2. There are 18 residues in the CDR3. CDR3 DNA: TGTGCCTGCAGCCCACGGACTAGCGGGAGGGTGAGCCAAGAGACCCAATACTTC. This encodes CACSPRTSGRVSQETQYF.

This clonotype was counted ten times or more. The chain combines TRBV14 with TRBJ2-7; no clear D. Germline V gene sequence: CDR1 SGHDN, CDR2 FVKESK. The CDR3 is made up of 14 amino acids. The V and J ends lost 3 bases and 3 bases respectively, with 12 bases between them. The CDR3 loop is CASSQNPVFYEQYF. The DNA for the CDR3 is TGTGCCAGCAGCCAGAACCCAGTCTTCTACGAGCAGTACTTC.

As regards this clonotype: This may stem from a read error, because a much larger clone lies one nucleotide away. The gene calls are TRBV20-1 and TRBJ1-6; D is possibly TRBD1 (5 bases). Germline values: CDR1 DFQATT, CDR2 SNEGSKA (reference sequence). This CDR3 has 13 residues. In nucleotides, the CDR3 is TGCAATGCTCAGGGTCGATATAATTCACCCCTCCACTTT. It is translated as CNAQGRYNSPLHF.

On this clonotype itself: The CDR3 carries no conserved terminal phenylalanine or tryptophan, so it likely arises from a read error. This rearrangement joins TRBV11-2 to TRBJ2-5; 8 bases match TRBD2. With V trimmed by 9 bases and J by 3 bases, 9 bases remained unmatched. This CDR3 contains 14 residues. Germline V gene data show CDR1 as SGHAT and CDR2 as FQNNGV. CDR3 sequence: CARSKRELKETQYL. The DNA for the CDR3 is TGTGCCAGGAGTAAGCGGGAGCTTAAAGAGACCCAGTACTTA.

This clonotype was counted only a few times. The junction and the germline gene differ at one end; a read error may be behind it. The gene calls are TRBV11-2 and TRBJ2-1; 7 nucleotides line up with TRBD2. There are 15 residues in the CDR3. Per germline, CDR1 SGHAT and CDR2 FQNNGV. The CDR3 protein is CANSLGAGNYNEQFF. CDR3 DNA sequence: TGTGCCAACAGCCTAGGAGCGGGAAACTACAATGAGCAGTTCTTC.

With respect to this clonotype: A much bigger clone sits one base away, suggesting this may be a read error. The chain carries TRBV7-9 and TRBJ1-1, with D perhaps matching TRBD1 (6 bases). Germline CDR1 and CDR2: SEHNR and FQNEAQ (reference sequence). This CDR3 has 15 residues. The chain's CDR3 is CASSPLRGARTGAFF. In DNA form, the CDR3 reads TGTGCCAGCAGCCCATTGCGGGGGGCTAGGACTGGAGCTTTCTTT.

This clonotype showed up just a few times. A much larger clone lies one base from this, so it may be a read error. The V gene is TRBV19, the J gene TRBJ1-3; no definite D call. Germline CDR1 is LNHDA and CDR2 is SQIVND (reference sequence). This CDR3 spans 15 amino acids. The CDR3 sequence is CASIIGFNSGNTIYF. The CDR3 DNA follows: TGTGCCAGTATTATAGGATTCAACTCTGGAAACACCATATATTTT. Full variable domain (outside the CDR3, taken from reference TRBV19 and TRBJ1-3): DGGITQSPKYLFRKEGQNVTLSCEQNLNHDAMYWYRQDPGQGLRLIYYSQIVNDFQKGDIAEGYSVSREKKESFPLTVTSAQKNPTAFYLCASIIGFNSGNTIYFGEGSWLTVV.